The rows below give T cell receptor beta chains drawn from one sample of a study of T cell clusters in autoimmune cytopenias. TCRdb processed the multiplex PCR reads again and assigns one entry to each CDR3 protein, with no DNA. This table lists about 12,000 distinct CDR3 sequences. These same data were also listed under a study on T cell repertoires in aging, cancer and after chemotherapy.

Source material: peripheral blood. These receptors were obtained from a human donor in good health. The CDR3 runs from the conserved cysteine through the conserved F or W. Clone size is not always given. Where it is, it says once, few, many or a class for expanded clones.

CDR3 protein: CASSGRRNSYEQYF
clone size: medium-sized
V gene: TRBV19
J gene: TRBJ2-7

CDR3 protein: CASSLGGAQGRGYTF
clone size: medium-sized
V gene: TRBV7-2
J gene: TRBJ1-2

CDR3 protein: CATSRGGQGVGNEQFF
clone size: .
V gene: TRBV15
J gene: TRBJ2-1

CDR3 protein: CASSFPGTGGYGYTF
clone size: .
V gene: TRBV5-6
J gene: TRBJ1-2

CDR3 protein: CASSKAGEPKFYEQYF
clone size: .
V gene: TRBV7-9
J gene: TRBJ2-7

CDR3 protein: CASSGTGYSNQPQHF
clone size: .
V gene: TRBV5-4
J gene: TRBJ1-5

CDR3 protein: CASSLSGTSRKGQFF
clone size: medium-sized
V gene: TRBV7-2
J gene: TRBJ2-1

CDR3 protein: CASSLAGVSPLHF
clone size: medium-sized
V gene: TRBV7-2
J gene: TRBJ1-6

CDR3 protein: CASTLRGDDEQYF
clone size: medium-sized
V gene: TRBV6-2/TRBV6-3
J gene: TRBJ2-7

CDR3 protein: CASSLPRGGIFNEKLFF
clone size: .
V gene: TRBV5-6
J gene: TRBJ1-4

CDR3 protein: CASSYSSARYGYTF
clone size: medium-sized
V gene: TRBV6-5
J gene: TRBJ1-2

CDR3 protein: CASSLRGDYGYTF
clone size: .
V gene: TRBV5-1
J gene: TRBJ1-2

CDR3 protein: CASSLGLGEKLFF
clone size: medium-sized
V gene: TRBV5-6
J gene: TRBJ1-4

CDR3 protein: CASSINRGQNYGYTF
clone size: medium-sized
V gene: TRBV19
J gene: TRBJ1-2

CDR3 protein: CASSPQADYGYTF
clone size: .
V gene: TRBV6-6
J gene: TRBJ1-2

CDR3 protein: CASSGGLAGGRDTQYF
clone size: .
V gene: TRBV6-5
J gene: TRBJ2-3

CDR3 protein: CASSLEGFSYEQYF
clone size: .
V gene: TRBV11-3
J gene: TRBJ2-7

CDR3 protein: CASSQGSPLHF
clone size: .
V gene: TRBV14
J gene: TRBJ1-6

CDR3 protein: CASSYWGDSNQPQHF
clone size: .
V gene: TRBV27
J gene: TRBJ1-5

CDR3 protein: CASSPAGANVLTF
clone size: .
V gene: TRBV18
J gene: TRBJ2-6

CDR3 protein: CASSEGDSGANVLTF
clone size: medium-sized
V gene: TRBV6-5
J gene: TRBJ2-6

CDR3 protein: CASTPFLNSEAFF
clone size: .
V gene: TRBV19
J gene: TRBJ1-1

CDR3 protein: CSARTVWYNEQFF
clone size: medium-sized
V gene: TRBV20-1
J gene: TRBJ2-1

CDR3 protein: CASSYTGGTSGNQPQHF
clone size: .
V gene: TRBV6-2/TRBV6-3
J gene: TRBJ1-5

CDR3 protein: CASSPGVGNTIYF
clone size: medium-sized
V gene: TRBV12-3/TRBV12-4
J gene: TRBJ1-3

CDR3 protein: CASTSVDPRGEQYF
clone size: medium-sized
V gene: TRBV7-6
J gene: TRBJ2-7

CDR3 protein: CASSIGTGRGLDEQYF
clone size: medium-sized
V gene: TRBV19
J gene: TRBJ2-7

CDR3 protein: CASSLEGFGLFGELFF
clone size: .
V gene: TRBV7-9
J gene: TRBJ2-2

CDR3 protein: CASSYSRTSGGTYEQYF
clone size: .
V gene: TRBV6-2/TRBV6-3
J gene: TRBJ2-7

CDR3 protein: CASTPGQGIPNTEAFF
clone size: .
V gene: TRBV5-4
J gene: TRBJ1-1

CDR3 protein: CSARRESSYNEQFF
clone size: .
V gene: TRBV20-1
J gene: TRBJ2-1

CDR3 protein: CASSLSGGRYEQYF
clone size: .
V gene: TRBV27
J gene: TRBJ2-7

CDR3 protein: CASSRQNGYQETQYF
clone size: .
V gene: TRBV6-2/TRBV6-3
J gene: TRBJ2-5

CDR3 protein: CASSYRRATNEKLFF
clone size: .
V gene: TRBV12-3/TRBV12-4
J gene: TRBJ1-4

CDR3 protein: CASSSVMGNQPQHF
clone size: .
V gene: TRBV27
J gene: TRBJ1-5

CDR3 protein: CASTDALFLNTGELFF
clone size: .
V gene: TRBV6-2/TRBV6-3
J gene: TRBJ2-2

CDR3 protein: CASSLSGTSGGSTDTQYF
clone size: .
V gene: TRBV27
J gene: TRBJ2-3

CDR3 protein: CSVRGAGAVEAFF
clone size: medium-sized
V gene: TRBV29-1
J gene: TRBJ1-1

CDR3 protein: CASSERGLTATQYF
clone size: .
V gene: TRBV14
J gene: TRBJ2-3

CDR3 protein: CASSYTWDGPMNTEAFF
clone size: medium-sized
V gene: TRBV6-6
J gene: TRBJ1-1

CDR3 protein: CASSYRTEAFF
clone size: .
V gene: TRBV5-6
J gene: TRBJ1-1

CDR3 protein: CASSLGMNTEAFF
clone size: medium-sized
V gene: TRBV7-2
J gene: TRBJ1-1

CDR3 protein: CASSQEGNSNQPQHF
clone size: .
V gene: TRBV4-3
J gene: TRBJ1-5

CDR3 protein: CASSQGPPNYGYTF
clone size: .
V gene: TRBV5-1
J gene: TRBJ1-2

CDR3 protein: CASRTSGGPTTNSYEQYF
clone size: medium-sized
V gene: TRBV6-5
J gene: TRBJ2-7

CDR3 protein: CATSLSRPGELFF
clone size: medium-sized
V gene: TRBV15
J gene: TRBJ2-2

CDR3 protein: CASSYRAESTDTQYF
clone size: .
V gene: TRBV18
J gene: TRBJ2-3

CDR3 protein: CASSSLGGATNEKLFF
clone size: .
V gene: TRBV28
J gene: TRBJ1-4

CDR3 protein: CASSPATAINSPLHF
clone size: medium-sized
V gene: TRBV7-2
J gene: TRBJ1-6

CDR3 protein: CSAIFGGWDNEQFF
clone size: .
V gene: TRBV20-1
J gene: TRBJ2-1

CDR3 protein: CSAQLTGSVGPQHF
clone size: .
V gene: TRBV20-1
J gene: TRBJ1-5

CDR3 protein: CASSLELAGGTDTQYF
clone size: .
V gene: TRBV5-1
J gene: TRBJ2-3

CDR3 protein: CASSLWAGTEAFF
clone size: .
V gene: TRBV7-2
J gene: TRBJ1-1

CDR3 protein: CASSYSLFRKRGTYNEQFF
clone size: .
V gene: TRBV6-2/TRBV6-3
J gene: TRBJ2-1

CDR3 protein: CATSDQGMGYGYTF
clone size: medium-sized
V gene: TRBV24-1
J gene: TRBJ1-2

CDR3 protein: CASSSGTGYGGNTIYF
clone size: .
V gene: TRBV12-3/TRBV12-4
J gene: TRBJ1-3

CDR3 protein: CASSQLQGYDTGELFF
clone size: .
V gene: TRBV6-6
J gene: TRBJ2-2